The TCR beta chain under discussion was sequenced for a study of blood T cell repertoires in COVID-19. Background on the study: Sites across the United States, Italy and Spain contributed samples from acute and convalescent COVID-19. In each case, the material was cDNA or gDNA derived from T cells, B-cell-depleted T cells, or PBMCs.

The CDR3 extends over 13 amino acids. V shed 6 bases and J 4 bases; nucleotides not matched to a gene: 1. Per the original methods: Reference gene primer amplification gave nucleated cell count estimates. Some clones are missing from TCRdb's copy, which holds only in-frame ones; the method was immunoSEQ multiplex PCR. The DNA was the basis for D and trimming; V, J and clone size are from that table. The sample consists of 200,000 to 250,000 clones, around four fifths of them appearing once. The chain links TRBV12-3 or TRBV12-4 to TRBJ1-1; 11 positions agree with TRBD1. This TCR came from a woman in her fifties or sixties with active or convalescent COVID-19. Source material: peripheral blood. In nucleotides, the CDR3 is TGTGCCAGCAGCGGACAGGGGGCCACTGAAGCTTTCTTT. Amino acid sequence: CASSGQGATEAFF.